This T cell receptor beta chain was observed in a study of T cell responses to AZD1222 COVID-19 vaccine. Profiling relied on immunoSEQ multiplex PCR, and the TCRdb table lists in-frame clones only, not all of them. This sample has under 200,000 clones; roughly nine tenths occur once, and the top ten carry less than 4%. Study-wide results and caveats: Across the whole spike, CD4 TCRs peaked at regions 160-218 and 743-854.

To note about this clone: Its antigen is unknown.

This TCR came from an adult who received the MenACWY meningococcal vaccine as a control. The sequencing used peripheral blood, collected 28 days after the second dose of the MenACWY control vaccine.

The CDR3 bases are TGTGCCAGCAGTTACGGGGGTACGGACACTGAAGCTTTCTTT. Its protein product is CASSYGGTDTEAFF. This sequence joins TRBV6-6 and TRBJ1-1, with a weak D call TRBD1 (5 bases). The CDR3 contains 14 residues. The germline V and J ends were trimmed by 2 bases and 3 bases, with 10 bases remaining between them. Germline values: CDR1 MNHNY, CDR2 SVGAGI (reference sequence).